Below are 5 T cell receptor beta chains sequenced from a single sample in a study of T cells of healthy individuals. TCRdb analysed the 5' RACE reads with MiXCR anew, one entry per CDR3 protein. The table shows approximately 58,000 distinct CDR3 sequences, with approximately 14% occurring only once. All receptors come from a human donor in good health.

This clonotype was recorded a few times. The CDR3 spells CASRSRMNTEAFF. The CDR3 coding sequence is TGTGCCAGCAGGTCCAGGATGAACACTGAAGCTTTCTTT. The chain couples TRBV12-3 or TRBV12-4 to TRBJ1-1, with D unclear. This CDR3 is built from 13 residues. Between the trimmed V and J ends, which lost 6 bases and 0 bases, there was a span of 8 bases.

Ten or more counts support this clonotype. The chain uses TRBV6-4 and TRBJ1-5; D not resolved. Trimming took off 0 bases at V and 7 bases at J, with 10 bases between the two ends. CDR3 length equals 14 residues. CDR1 is MRHNA, CDR2 SNTAGT, per germline. In DNA, the CDR3 is TGTGCCAGCAGTGACTCAATGGACGGGCAGCCCCAGCATTTT. It translates to CASSDSMDGQPQHF.

This clonotype was seen more than once but under ten times. The V and J genes are TRBV20-1 and TRBJ2-3, with 9 bases that match TRBD1. The CDR3 length is 13 residues. CDR1 and CDR2 (germline): DFQATT, SNEGSKA (reference sequence). J lost 6 bases, V lost 2 bases, and 3 bases had no gene match. The CDR3 is CSARRQGGDTQYF. Here the CDR3 DNA reads TGCAGTGCTAGACGACAGGGGGGCGATACGCAGTATTTT.

This clonotype was observed many times. This chain uses TRBV29-1 with TRBJ2-4, with D possibly matching TRBD1 (6 bases). The CDR3 loop spans 14 amino acids. Germline V gene lookup returns CDR1 SQVTM and CDR2 ANQGSEA. V lost 0 bases to trimming and J lost 4 bases, with 10 bases between them. CDR3 loop: CSVEDTGQKNIQYF. The CDR3 region has the DNA TGCAGCGTTGAAGATACAGGACAGAAAAACATTCAGTACTTC.

The chain recombines TRBV5-1 with TRBJ1-2, with 7 bases aligning to TRBD1. This CDR3 has 14 amino acids. Trimming took 0 bases from V and 3 from J; bases not matched to a gene: 2. Germline V gene lookup returns CDR1 SGHRS and CDR2 YFSETQ. The CDR3 DNA sequence: TGCGCCAGCAGCTTGGGAGGGGGCTACTATGGCTACACCTTC. Its translation is CASSLGGGYYGYTF.